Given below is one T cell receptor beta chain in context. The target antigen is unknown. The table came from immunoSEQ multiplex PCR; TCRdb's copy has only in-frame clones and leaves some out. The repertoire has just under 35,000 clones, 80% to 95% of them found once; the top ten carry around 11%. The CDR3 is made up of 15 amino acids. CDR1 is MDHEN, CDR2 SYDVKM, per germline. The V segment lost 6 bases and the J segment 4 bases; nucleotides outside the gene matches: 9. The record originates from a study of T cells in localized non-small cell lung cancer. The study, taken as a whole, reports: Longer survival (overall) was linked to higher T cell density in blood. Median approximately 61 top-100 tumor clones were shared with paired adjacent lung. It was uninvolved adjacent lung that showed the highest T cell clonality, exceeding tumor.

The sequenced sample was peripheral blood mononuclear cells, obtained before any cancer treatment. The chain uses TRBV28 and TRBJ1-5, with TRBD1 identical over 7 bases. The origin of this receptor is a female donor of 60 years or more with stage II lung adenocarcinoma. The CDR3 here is CASRKYRDSNQPQHF. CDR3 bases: TGTGCCAGCAGAAAATACCGGGACAGTAATCAGCCCCAGCATTTT.